This T cell receptor beta chain was identified during a study of graft-versus-host responses after intestinal transplantation. At the level of the study: Multivisceral, liver-intestinal, or isolated intestinal grafts went to recipients. The whole recipient group had anti-thymocyte globulin induction followed by tacrolimus and steroids for three to four years.

Findings of the study overall: Early post-transplant HvG declines showed an association with peak circulating GvH clone levels. GvH clones detected in recipient marrow included some appearing first in ileum or blood.

The CDR3 covers 14 residues. Germline V CDR1 and CDR2: MNHEY, SMNVEV (reference sequence). The V and J ends lost 0 bases and 5 bases respectively, with 11 bases between them. Libraries were prepared by immunoSEQ multiplex PCR; TCRdb keeps only in-frame clonotypes and omits some of them. The top ten hold 8% of the sample, which has roughly 19,000 clones, roughly 72% seen once. Lamina propria and intraepithelial lymphocytes were released by processing graft tissue. For this clone: Antigen unknown.

This receptor was identified in a human patient who received an intestinal transplant, so some T cells may come from the graft donor. The sequences come from ileum tissue, collected about 3 weeks after intestinal transplant. This chain links TRBV27 with TRBJ2-7; D might be TRBD1 (6 bases). The CDR3 sequence: CASSLSTTGNEQYF. CDR3 DNA sequence: TGTGCCAGCAGTTTATCTACAACAGGGAACGAGCAGTACTTC.